Following are 28 T cell receptor beta chains from one sample sequenced in a study of T cells in Graves' hyperthyroidism and ophthalmopathy. Amplification yielded TCR beta CDR3 regions, with RNA transcripts as the source. Using the HTBI primer set, a first-round RT-PCR was run on the TCR CDR3. One entry per CDR3 protein, called by TCRdb with MiXCR from the multiplex PCR reads. The sample lists 500,000 to 650,000 distinct CDR3 sequences, 14% seen once, with roughly an eighth in the top ten. Sequencing input: blood. These receptors were obtained from a woman in her forties or fifties with Graves' ophthalmopathy.

The sample holds many counts of this clonotype. V is TRBV13 and J is TRBJ2-3; 8 bases are a match to TRBD2. This CDR3 comprises 15 residues. Per the germline V gene, CDR1 is PRHDT and CDR2 is FYEKMQ (reference sequence). The junction had 8 bases not matched to a gene; V was cut back by 5 bases and J by 4 bases. In DNA form, the CDR3 reads TGTGCCAGCAGCCCCGAGCGGGAGTTGCCAGATACGCAGTATTTT. This encodes CASSPERELPDTQYF.

This clonotype was recorded many times. At one end, the junction sequence differs from germline, possibly due to a read error. The CDR3 coding sequence is TGTGCCAGCAGTGAACTCGGCGTAAAGACCTACAATGGGCAGTTCTTC. This sequence encodes CASSELGVKTYNGQFF. V is TRBV2 and J is TRBJ2-1; D call uncertain. Germline-derived CDR1 and CDR2 are SNHLY and FYNNEI. The CDR3 sequence is 16 residues long.

This chain joins TRBV5-8 and TRBJ1-2; no reliable D call. The V gene's germline CDR1 is SGHTS and CDR2 YDEGEE. The CDR3 loop spans 12 amino acids. The V and J ends lost 3 bases and 2 bases respectively, with 5 bases between them. The CDR3 DNA follows: TGTGCCAGCAGCTCAGAAAACTATGGCTACACCTTC. Amino acids: CASSSENYGYTF. The variable domain in full, with the rest retrieved from reference TRBV5-8 and TRBJ1-2, is EAGVTQSPTHLIKTRGQQATLRCSPISGHTSVYWYQQALGLGLQFLLWYDEGEERNRGNFPPRFSGRQFPNYSSELNVNALELEDSALYLCASSSENYGYTFGSGTRLTVV.

In this sample, this clonotype turned up many times. The V gene is TRBV7-9, the J gene TRBJ2-3; no definite D call. Germline CDR1 reads SEHNR; CDR2 reads FQNEAQ (reference sequence). CDR3 length: 15 amino acids. V was trimmed by 1 base and J by 1 base, leaving 9 bases between them. The CDR3 loop is CASSLETTGTDTQYF. DNA for the CDR3: TGTGCCAGCAGCTTAGAAACTACAGGCACAGATACGCAGTATTTT.

This clonotype was counted many times. CDR3 sequence (DNA): TGCGCCAGCAGGAAAGCGGGAGGGCCCCACGAGCAGTACTTC. This codes for CASRKAGGPHEQYF. The gene calls are TRBV10-2 and TRBJ2-7; the match to TRBD2 covers 10 bases. Losses at the gene ends were 6 bases for V and 5 bases for J; bases not matched to a gene: 7. The CDR3 totals 14 residues. Per germline, CDR1 WSHSY and CDR2 SAAADI.

This clonotype appeared a few times. This chain joins TRBV25-1 and TRBJ1-2; D gene uncertain. The CDR3 has 13 residues. Germline CDR1 and CDR2: MGHDK and SYGVNS. V was cut by 5 bases and J by 0 bases, with 7 bases left in between. CDR3 sequence (DNA): TGTGCCAGCAGTAAGGAGGCTAACTATGGCTACACCTTC. It translates to CASSKEANYGYTF.

Concerning this clonotype itself: A much larger clone lies a single base off, so this may be a read error. The CDR3 nucleotides are TGTGCCAGCAGCTTACGGGACCAGAACACCGGGGAGCTGTTTTTT. This translates into CASSLRDQNTGELFF. The chain links TRBV7-2 to TRBJ2-2; D assignment may be TRBD1 or TRBD2 (5 bases each). The CDR3 has 15 residues. CDR1 and CDR2 from the germline V gene are SGHTA and FQGNSA. Trimming shortened V by 2 bases and J by 1 base, and 8 bases separated the two germline ends.

This clonotype was seen repeatedly, ten times or more. The V gene is TRBV27, the J gene TRBJ2-6, with D unclear. The CDR3 covers 14 residues. CDR1 and CDR2 (germline): MNHEY, SMNVEV (reference sequence). With 3 bases removed from V and 0 bases from J, the gap between germline ends came to 3 bases. The chain's CDR3 is CASSFYSGANVLTF. CDR3 sequence (DNA): TGTGCCAGCAGTTTCTACTCTGGGGCCAACGTCCTGACTTTC.

This clonotype was picked up one time. CDR3 nucleotides: TGCGCCAGCAGCTCCGGGACTAGCGGGCTCGATGAGCAGTTCTTC. It codes for CASSSGTSGLDEQFF. The genes are TRBV5-1 and TRBJ2-1; 12 positions match TRBD2. V was clipped by 3 bases and J by 8 bases; unmatched bases: 6. The CDR3 is made up of 15 amino acids. CDR1 and CDR2 (germline): SGHRS, YFSETQ. Together with reference TRBV5-1 and TRBJ2-1, the CDR3 gives the full variable domain: KAGVTQTPRYLIKTRGQQVTLSCSPISGHRSVSWYQQTPGQGLQFLFEYFSETQRNKGNFPGRFSGRQFSNSRSEMNVSTLELGDSALYLCASSSGTSGLDEQFFGPGTRLTVL.

Only a few counts were recorded for this clonotype. The V call is TRBV19, the J call TRBJ2-7; no definite D call. The CDR3 runs 17 residues. Germline CDR1 and CDR2: LNHDA and SQIVND (reference sequence). Trimming cost V 2 bases and J 3 bases, with 20 bases left between them. The chain's CDR3 is CASSINRGNGFHYEQYF. The CDR3 nucleotides are TGTGCCAGTAGTATAAATCGTGGAAACGGGTTTCACTACGAGCAGTACTTC.

This clonotype appeared many times. The V gene is TRBV28, the J gene TRBJ1-1; 7 nucleotides agree with TRBD1. The trim removed 5 bases at V and 10 bases at J, leaving 7 bases unmatched. Germline-derived CDR1 and CDR2 are MDHEN and SYDVKM. This CDR3 comprises 12 residues. CDR3 region: CASSNLQGRAFF. The CDR3 DNA is TGTGCCAGCAGTAATTTACAGGGGAGAGCTTTCTTT.

In its sample, this clonotype was seen many times. V usage is TRBV12-3 or TRBV12-4 and J usage is TRBJ2-5, with D unresolved. This CDR3 is built from 13 residues. Trimming took 4 bases from V and 5 from J, leaving 11 bases between them. In DNA, the CDR3 is TGTGCCAGCAGTTCGATAGTAGGGGAGACCCAGTACTTC. Amino acids: CASSSIVGETQYF.

The CDR3 DNA is TGTGCCAGCAGCTTACCTTTTCGCGGACTAGCGGGAGGCGTTTACGAGCAGTACTTC. It yields the protein CASSLPFRGLAGGVYEQYF. The chain joins TRBV7-3 to TRBJ2-7, with 14 bases lining up with TRBD2. Germline V gene lookup returns CDR1 SGHTA and CDR2 FQGTGA. This CDR3 contains 19 residues. V was pared by 2 bases and J by 4 bases, with 13 bases of the junction left unmatched.

This clonotype was observed a few times. The chain has TRBV20-1 and TRBJ1-3; no firm D call. In germline, CDR1 is DFQATT, CDR2 SNEGSKA (reference sequence). V was cut by 0 bases and J by 0 bases, with 12 bases left in between. CDR3 length: 16 residues. The CDR3 region is CSARDLGKNSGNTIYF. The CDR3 nucleotides are TGCAGTGCTAGAGATCTGGGGAAAAACTCTGGAAACACCATATATTTT.

This clonotype was detected ten times or more. The chain employs TRBV7-9 and TRBJ2-5; D is possibly TRBD2 (6 bases). CDR3 length equals 11 residues. CDR1 is SEHNR, CDR2 FQNEAQ, per germline (reference sequence). Trimming pared 4 bases from V and 10 bases from J, leaving 10 bases between. The DNA for the CDR3 is TGTGCCAGCAGCTCCGAGGAGGGCCAGTACTTC. Amino acids: CASSSEEGQYF.

This clonotype appeared many times. The chain links TRBV28 to TRBJ1-2; D not resolved. CDR1 is MDHEN, CDR2 SYDVKM, per germline. Trimming stripped 4 bases from V and 6 bases from J, with 9 bases between. The CDR3 consists of 12 residues. As DNA, the CDR3 is TGTGCCAGCAGTTCTCGTGTGGATGGCTACACCTTC. This codes for CASSSRVDGYTF.

This clonotype was seen at least ten times. This chain links TRBV28 with TRBJ1-1, with D possibly being TRBD1 (6 bases). The V gene lost 6 bases and the J gene lost 1 base, with 15 bases spanning the gap. Germline values: CDR1 MDHEN, CDR2 SYDVKM. The CDR3 has 15 amino acids. The DNA for the CDR3 is TGTGCCAGCAGCTCTACAGGGACGGAGAACACTGAAGCTTTCTTT. Translation gives CASSSTGTENTEAFF.

Only a few counts were recorded for this clonotype. The chain is built from TRBV16 and TRBJ2-5; D possibly corresponds to TRBD1 (5 bases). Deletions cut 2 bases from V and 1 base from J, with 14 bases between. This CDR3 has 16 residues. CDR1 is KGHSY, CDR2 FQNENV, per germline. This CDR3 reads CASSQNWGGSQETQYF. The CDR3 DNA reads TGTGCCAGCAGCCAAAACTGGGGCGGTTCCCAAGAGACCCAGTACTTC.

This clonotype was seen many times. The V gene is TRBV28, the J gene TRBJ1-1, with a weak D call TRBD1 (5 bases). The V gene's germline CDR1 is MDHEN and CDR2 SYDVKM. CDR3 length: 14 residues. V dropped 5 bases and J dropped 4 bases, with 14 bases sitting between them. The CDR3 sequence: CASSPGGLGTEAFF. The DNA of the CDR3 is TGTGCCAGCAGTCCCGGGGGTCTGGGCACTGAAGCTTTCTTT.

This clonotype was counted at least ten times. The junction differs from germline at one of its ends, possibly a read error. This chain connects TRBV7-7 to TRBJ2-7; 10 positions agree with TRBD2. The CDR3 length is 18 residues. CDR1 and CDR2 (germline): SSHAT, FNYEAQ (reference sequence). CDR3 sequence (DNA): TGTGCTAGCACCCCTTACCCCCCTAGCGGGAGTGGTGCCTACGAGCAGTACTTC. Residues: CASTPYPPSGSGAYEQYF.

This clonotype was counted ten times or more. The J gene is TRBJ2-2, the V gene TRBV27; the D is unclear. Per the germline V gene, CDR1 is MNHEY and CDR2 is SMNVEV (reference sequence). The V end was cut by 3 bases, the J end by 4 bases, with 9 bases between. The CDR3 extends over 14 amino acids. The CDR3 is CASSFRRSTGELFF. In nucleotides, the CDR3 is TGTGCCAGCAGTTTTCGGAGAAGCACCGGGGAGCTGTTTTTT.

This clonotype was recorded many times. V is TRBV27 and J is TRBJ2-3, with TRBD1 as a possible D gene (5 bases). CDR1 is MNHEY, CDR2 SMNVEV, per germline (reference sequence). The V end was cut by 5 bases, the J end by 0 bases, with 15 bases between. The CDR3 loop spans 16 amino acids. The CDR3: CASSVRQLPSTDTQYF. Here the CDR3 DNA reads TGTGCCAGCAGTGTACGACAGTTACCTAGCACAGATACGCAGTATTTT.

This clonotype was seen repeatedly, ten times or more. The chain combines TRBV5-1 with TRBJ2-7; no reliable D call. The CDR3 covers 15 residues. Germline loops: CDR1 SGHRS, CDR2 YFSETQ. Trimming cost V 3 bases and J 3 bases, with 16 bases left between them. CDR3 sequence (DNA): TGCGCCAGCAGCTCTCACAGAACCCCCGGCTACGAGCAGTACTTC. It specifies CASSSHRTPGYEQYF.

This clonotype was detected a few times. V and J are TRBV20-1 and TRBJ1-6, with TRBD1 matching 7 bases. CDR1 and CDR2 from the germline V gene are DFQATT and SNEGSKA (reference sequence). CDR3 size: 14 residues. The chain's CDR3 is CSLDPDRLNSPLHF. CDR3 in DNA: TGCAGCCTCGACCCGGACAGGTTAAATTCACCCCTCCACTTT.

The table lists this clonotype with many counts. The V call is TRBV28, the J call TRBJ1-1; D unresolved. Germline V CDR1 and CDR2: MDHEN, SYDVKM. The CDR3 extends over 14 amino acids. V shed 6 bases and J shed 1 base, with 12 bases lying between them. The CDR3 DNA reads as TGTGCCAGCAGACGCCTGACCGCGAACACTGAAGCTTTCTTT. The encoded protein is CASRRLTANTEAFF.

This clonotype came up many times. The rearrangement links TRBV7-2 to TRBJ2-2; unclear D gene. Germline assignment: CDR1 SGHTA and CDR2 FQGNSA. This CDR3 is built from 14 residues. V dropped 9 bases and J dropped 2 bases, with 13 bases sitting between them. DNA for the CDR3: TGTGCCAGTCGTGGTCCTATAAACACCGGGGAGCTGTTTTTT. Translation gives CASRGPINTGELFF.

The table lists this clonotype with many counts. This chain links TRBV6-1 with TRBJ2-3; no reliable D call. V lost 5 bases, J lost 3 bases, and 15 bases lay in between. The CDR3 length is 15 residues. Germline lookup yields CDR1 MNHNS and CDR2 SASEGT. The chain's CDR3 is CASSYSTALTDTQYF. CDR3 in DNA: TGTGCCAGCAGTTACTCCACGGCTTTGACAGATACGCAGTATTTT.

In this sample, this clonotype turned up many times. V and J are TRBV29-1 and TRBJ2-5; 10 bases map to TRBD2. This CDR3 is 13 amino acids long. V dropped 3 bases and J dropped 5; count of bases not matched to a gene: 3. Germline V gene lookup returns CDR1 SQVTM and CDR2 ANQGSEA. Here the CDR3 reads CSVDPSGGETQYF. The DNA of the CDR3 is TGCAGCGTTGATCCTAGCGGGGGTGAGACCCAGTACTTC.